The source of this T cell receptor (beta chain) is a study of cytomegalovirus exposure and HLA in healthy donors. PCR was performed using 60 Vbeta and 13 Jbeta primers. Clones were sequenced by immunoSEQ multiplex PCR, and TCRdb holds only the in-frame ones, with some missing. The table has under 150,000 clones, about four fifths seen once. Study outcomes and limitations: Accurate prediction of HLA-A and HLA-B alleles (for most subjects) was reportedly achieved from TCR beta sequences.

As for this clone: Its antigen remains unidentified.

This TCR was sampled from a human donor in good health. The source material was PBMCs.

The CDR3 nucleotides read TGTGCCAGTGGGAGACAGGGAAGCCATGGCTACACCTTC. This translates into CASGRQGSHGYTF. The rearrangement links TRBV19 to TRBJ1-2; TRBD1 aligns across 7 bases. V shed 8 bases and J 6 bases; nucleotides not matched to a gene: 9. This CDR3 contains 13 residues. Germline assignment: CDR1 LNHDA and CDR2 SQIVND (reference sequence). Looking up the rest from reference TRBV19 and TRBJ1-2 gives the full variable domain: DGGITQSPKYLFRKEGQNVTLSCEQNLNHDAMYWYRQDPGQGLRLIYYSQIVNDFQKGDIAEGYSVSREKKESFPLTVTSAQKNPTAFYLCASGRQGSHGYTFGSGTRLTVV.